The text below deals with one T cell receptor beta chain. The CDR3 consists of 11 residues. CDR1 DFQATT and CDR2 SNEGSKA come from the germline V gene (reference sequence). V lost 7 bases, J lost 10 bases, and 14 bases lay in between. TCRdb's copy holds only in-frame clones and misses some; the assay was immunoSEQ multiplex PCR. The data hold 90,000 to 100,000 clones, with roughly nine tenths observed a single time. The data derive from a study of T cell changes during pregnancy in multiple sclerosis. The chain has TRBV20-1 and TRBJ2-1; tentative D call: TRBD2 (5 bases). This clonotype originated in a female donor with multiple sclerosis, enrolled in a pregnancy study. The source was peripheral blood, collected in the first trimester of pregnancy. The CDR3 DNA reads as TGCAGTGTCAGCCTAGCTCAGGAGCAGTTCTTC. Its translation: CSVSLAQEQFF.